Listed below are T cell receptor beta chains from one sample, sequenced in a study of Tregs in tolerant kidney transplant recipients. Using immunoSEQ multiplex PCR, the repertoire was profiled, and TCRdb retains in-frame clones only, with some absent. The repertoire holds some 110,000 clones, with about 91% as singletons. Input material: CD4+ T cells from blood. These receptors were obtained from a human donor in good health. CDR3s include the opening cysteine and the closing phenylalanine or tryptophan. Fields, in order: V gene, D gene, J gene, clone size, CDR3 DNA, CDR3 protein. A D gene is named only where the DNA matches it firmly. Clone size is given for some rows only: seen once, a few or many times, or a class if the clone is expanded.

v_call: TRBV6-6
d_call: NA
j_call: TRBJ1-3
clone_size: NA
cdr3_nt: TGTGCCAGCAGTTACTCGGGGGCTTCGGGAAACACCATATATTTT
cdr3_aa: CASSYSGASGNTIYF

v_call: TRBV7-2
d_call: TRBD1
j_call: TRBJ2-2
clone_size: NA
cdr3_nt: TGTGCCAGCAGCATCCGAGCAGGGGGCTTCACCGGGGAGCTGTTTTTT
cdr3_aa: CASSIRAGGFTGELFF

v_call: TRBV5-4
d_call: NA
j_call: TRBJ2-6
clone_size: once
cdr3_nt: TGTGCCAGCAGCTTGGAGACTGGGGCCAACGTCCTGACTTTC
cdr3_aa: CASSLETGANVLTF

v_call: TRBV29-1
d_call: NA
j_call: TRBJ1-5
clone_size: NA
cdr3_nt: TGCAGCGTTGGGATGGGGGGAAGGGGCAATCAGCCCCAGCATTTT
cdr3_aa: CSVGMGGRGNQPQHF

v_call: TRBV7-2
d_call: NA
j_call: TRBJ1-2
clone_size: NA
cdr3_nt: TGTGCCAGCAGCCATCAGAGGGGGGACTATGGCTACACCTTC
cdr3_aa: CASSHQRGDYGYTF

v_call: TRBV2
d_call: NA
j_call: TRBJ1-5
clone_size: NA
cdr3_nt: TGTGCCAGCAGTTGGGACGGTCGAAATCAGCCCCAGCATTTT
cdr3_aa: CASSWDGRNQPQHF

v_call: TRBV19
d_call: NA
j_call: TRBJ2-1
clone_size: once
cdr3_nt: TGTGCCAGTAGTATTAAGCGGTGGACCTACAATGAGCAGTTCTTC
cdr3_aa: CASSIKRWTYNEQFF

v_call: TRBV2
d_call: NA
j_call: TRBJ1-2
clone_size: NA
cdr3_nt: TGTGCCAGCAGTGTAGGGGATTTCTACGGCTACACCTTC
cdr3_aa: CASSVGDFYGYTF

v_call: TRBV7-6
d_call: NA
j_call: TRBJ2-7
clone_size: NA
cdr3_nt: TGTGCCAGCAGCTTCACCGGGGCAGGACCCTACGAGCAGTACTTC
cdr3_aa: CASSFTGAGPYEQYF

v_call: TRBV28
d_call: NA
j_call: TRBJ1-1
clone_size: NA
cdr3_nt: TGTGCCAGCAGTTTATGGGGGGAGTGGTCTGAAGCTTTCTTT
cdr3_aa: CASSLWGEWSEAFF

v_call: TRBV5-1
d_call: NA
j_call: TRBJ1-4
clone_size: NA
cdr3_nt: TGCGCCAGCAGCTTGCAGGGAAATGAAAAACTGTTTTTT
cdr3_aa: CASSLQGNEKLFF

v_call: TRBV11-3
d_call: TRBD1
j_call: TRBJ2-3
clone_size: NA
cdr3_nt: TGTGCCAGCAGCCAACAGGGGGGAGCTAGCACAGATACGCAGTATTTT
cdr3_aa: CASSQQGGASTDTQYF

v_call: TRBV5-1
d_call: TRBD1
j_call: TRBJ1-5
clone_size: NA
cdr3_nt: TGCGCCAGCAGCCTAGGACAGGCGGGTCAGCCCCAGCATTTT
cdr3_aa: CASSLGQAGQPQHF

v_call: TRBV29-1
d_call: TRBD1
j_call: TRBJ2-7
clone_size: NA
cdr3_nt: TGCAGCGTTGCCAGGGACAGGGACTTACCCCAGTACTTC
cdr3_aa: CSVARDRDLPQYF

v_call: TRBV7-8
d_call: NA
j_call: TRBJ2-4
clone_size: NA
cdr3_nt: TGTGCCAGCAGCTTAGGTAGGGCCGTGGCCCTAGCCAAAAACATTCAGTACTTC
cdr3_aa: CASSLGRAVALAKNIQYF

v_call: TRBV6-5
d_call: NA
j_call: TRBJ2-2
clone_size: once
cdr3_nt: TGTGCCAGCAGTTACTCGGGTGGCAGGGGAACCGGGGAGCTGTTTTTT
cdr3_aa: CASSYSGGRGTGELFF

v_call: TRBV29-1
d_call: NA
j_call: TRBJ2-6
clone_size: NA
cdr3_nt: TGCAGCGTAGGGTTCTCTGGGGCCAACGTCCTGACTTTC
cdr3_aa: CSVGFSGANVLTF

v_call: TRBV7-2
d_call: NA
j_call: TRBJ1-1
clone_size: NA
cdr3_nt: TGTGCCAGCAGACGATTCACAGGGATCACTGAAGCTTTCTTT
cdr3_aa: CASRRFTGITEAFF

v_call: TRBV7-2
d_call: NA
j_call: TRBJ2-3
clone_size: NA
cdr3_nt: TGTGCCAGTAAACCTAGGGCTAAGAAAGATACGCAGTATTTT
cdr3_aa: CASKPRAKKDTQYF

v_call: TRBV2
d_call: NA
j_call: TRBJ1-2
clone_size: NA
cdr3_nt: TGTGCCAGCAGCTGGACATTATATGGCTACACCTTC
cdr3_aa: CASSWTLYGYTF

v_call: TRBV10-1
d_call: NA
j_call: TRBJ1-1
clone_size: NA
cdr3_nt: TGCGCCAGCAGTGAGGGGGAGTACACTGAAGCTTTCTTT
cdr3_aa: CASSEGEYTEAFF

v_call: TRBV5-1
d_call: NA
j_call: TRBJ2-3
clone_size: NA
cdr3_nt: TGCGCCAGCAGCTTGCGACCTGACACAGATACGCAGTATTTT
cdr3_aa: CASSLRPDTDTQYF

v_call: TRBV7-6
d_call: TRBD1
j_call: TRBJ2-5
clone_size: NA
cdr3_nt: TGTGCCAGCAGCTTTCCCCGGGACAGGGGCCCTCGAGAGACCCAGTACTTC
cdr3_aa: CASSFPRDRGPRETQYF

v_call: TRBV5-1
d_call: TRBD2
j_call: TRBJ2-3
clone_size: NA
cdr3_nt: TGCGCCAGCAGCTCTCCGGGACTAGCGGGAGAGGAGGTCACAGATACGCAGTATTTT
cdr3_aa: CASSSPGLAGEEVTDTQYF